A selection of T cell receptor beta chains follows, all from one sample in a study of T cells after yellow fever vaccination. TCRdb recomputed calls from the 5' RACE reads with MiXCR, one row per CDR3 protein. The sample contains 450,000 to 550,000 distinct CDR3 sequences, about 19% of which appear only once. This specimen consisted of PBMCs, obtained 15 days after the yellow fever booster vaccination. Every receptor here comes from a man aged 30 to 45 who received the YFV17D yellow fever vaccine. The CDR3 runs from the conserved cysteine through the conserved F or W. The order of the fields is V gene, D gene, clone size, J gene, CDR3 protein, CDR3 DNA. D genes are given only for firm matches. Not all rows give a size; the values are once, few, many and, for expanded clones, a class.

v_call: TRBV20-1; d_call: .; clone_size: .; j_call: TRBJ2-7; cdr3_aa: CSARDQGGSYEQYF; cdr3_nt: TGCAGTGCTAGAGATCAGGGGGGGTCCTACGAGCAGTACTTC
v_call: TRBV5-1; d_call: .; clone_size: .; j_call: TRBJ2-2; cdr3_aa: CASSLRAGQSTGELFF; cdr3_nt: TGCGCCAGCAGCCTAAGGGCGGGGCAATCCACCGGGGAGCTGTTTTTT
v_call: TRBV10-3; d_call: TRBD1; clone_size: .; j_call: TRBJ1-1; cdr3_aa: CAISESGQPEAFF; cdr3_nt: TGTGCCATCAGTGAGTCGGGACAGCCTGAAGCTTTCTTT
v_call: TRBV12-3/TRBV12-4; d_call: TRBD1; clone_size: few; j_call: TRBJ2-7; cdr3_aa: CASRHRGPPYEQYF; cdr3_nt: TGTGCCAGCAGACACAGGGGGCCCCCCTACGAGCAGTACTTC
v_call: TRBV25-1; d_call: TRBD2; clone_size: .; j_call: TRBJ2-1; cdr3_aa: CASSRASGDNEQFF; cdr3_nt: TGTGCCAGCAGTCGGGCTAGCGGAGACAATGAGCAGTTCTTC
v_call: TRBV10-3; d_call: TRBD1; clone_size: .; j_call: TRBJ2-5; cdr3_aa: CAISESGQGARETQYF; cdr3_nt: TGTGCCATCAGTGAGTCGGGGCAGGGGGCACGCGAGACCCAGTACTTC
v_call: TRBV27; d_call: TRBD1; clone_size: few; j_call: TRBJ2-7; cdr3_aa: CASTRGRGYEQYF; cdr3_nt: TGTGCCAGCACGAGGGGGCGAGGCTACGAGCAGTACTTC
v_call: TRBV3-1; d_call: .; clone_size: .; j_call: TRBJ2-1; cdr3_aa: CASSPRFNEQFF; cdr3_nt: TGTGCCAGCAGCCCAAGGTTCAATGAGCAGTTCTTC
v_call: TRBV20-1; d_call: .; clone_size: .; j_call: TRBJ2-3; cdr3_aa: CSALEGPSTDTQYF; cdr3_nt: TGCAGTGCCCTGGAGGGTCCTAGCACAGATACGCAGTATTTT
v_call: TRBV15; d_call: .; clone_size: .; j_call: TRBJ1-5; cdr3_aa: CATSRTSGEVQPQHF; cdr3_nt: TGTGCCACCAGCAGAACGTCAGGGGAGGTCCAGCCCCAGCATTTT
v_call: TRBV29-1; d_call: .; clone_size: .; j_call: TRBJ2-1; cdr3_aa: CSVALANEQFF; cdr3_nt: TGCAGCGTTGCGCTGGCGAATGAGCAGTTCTTC
v_call: TRBV7-2; d_call: TRBD2; clone_size: .; j_call: TRBJ2-1; cdr3_aa: CASSGRGTSENNEQFF; cdr3_nt: TGTGCCAGCAGCGGAAGAGGGACTAGCGAAAACAATGAGCAGTTCTTC
v_call: TRBV7-9; d_call: TRBD2; clone_size: .; j_call: TRBJ2-3; cdr3_aa: CASSSHRLAGVTDTQYF; cdr3_nt: TGTGCCAGCAGCTCCCACCGACTAGCGGGAGTAACAGATACGCAGTATTTT
v_call: TRBV12-3/TRBV12-4; d_call: .; clone_size: .; j_call: TRBJ2-5; cdr3_aa: CASSPGTDQYF; cdr3_nt: TGTGCCAGCAGCCCGGGAACGGACCAGTACTTC
v_call: TRBV19; d_call: .; clone_size: few; j_call: TRBJ2-3; cdr3_aa: CASSISAVTDTQYF; cdr3_nt: TGTGCCAGTAGTATCAGCGCGGTCACAGATACGCAGTATTTT
v_call: TRBV5-6; d_call: .; clone_size: few; j_call: TRBJ1-3; cdr3_aa: CASSYRARSGNTIYF; cdr3_nt: TGTGCCAGCAGCTACAGGGCTCGCTCTGGAAACACCATATATTTT
v_call: TRBV3-1; d_call: .; clone_size: .; j_call: TRBJ2-7; cdr3_aa: CASSQVAGASEQYF; cdr3_nt: TGTGCCAGCAGCCAAGTGGCCGGAGCCAGTGAGCAGTACTTC
v_call: TRBV7-9; d_call: .; clone_size: few; j_call: TRBJ1-2; cdr3_aa: CASSLGGGLNYGYTF; cdr3_nt: TGTGCCAGCAGCTTAGGCGGGGGCCTAAACTATGGCTACACCTTC
v_call: TRBV2; d_call: TRBD1; clone_size: many; j_call: TRBJ2-4; cdr3_aa: CASHLGDRDIQYF; cdr3_nt: TGTGCCAGCCACCTAGGCGACAGGGACATTCAGTACTTC
v_call: TRBV11-2; d_call: .; clone_size: .; j_call: TRBJ1-1; cdr3_aa: CASSLDPGGPTEAFF; cdr3_nt: TGTGCCAGCAGCTTAGACCCGGGGGGCCCCACTGAAGCTTTCTTT
v_call: TRBV5-5; d_call: .; clone_size: .; j_call: TRBJ2-2; cdr3_aa: CASSSQGLGELFF; cdr3_nt: TGTGCCAGCAGCTCCCAGGGGCTTGGGGAGCTGTTTTTT
v_call: TRBV6-1; d_call: .; clone_size: .; j_call: TRBJ2-7; cdr3_aa: CASTPLAGGGLQYF; cdr3_nt: TGTGCCAGCACACCTCTGGCCGGGGGAGGTTTGCAGTACTTC
v_call: TRBV3-1; d_call: .; clone_size: .; j_call: TRBJ2-7; cdr3_aa: CASSLLGDTNYEQYF; cdr3_nt: TGTGCCAGCAGCCTACTAGGGGACACCAACTACGAGCAGTACTTC
v_call: TRBV20-1; d_call: TRBD2; clone_size: few; j_call: TRBJ2-7; cdr3_aa: CSARDARLAGGYEQYF; cdr3_nt: TGCAGTGCTAGAGATGCCAGACTAGCGGGAGGTTACGAGCAGTACTTC
v_call: TRBV20-1; d_call: .; clone_size: few; j_call: TRBJ2-5; cdr3_aa: CSARADAASQTQYF; cdr3_nt: TGCAGTGCTAGAGCCGATGCGGCCTCACAGACCCAGTACTTC
v_call: TRBV29-1; d_call: TRBD2; clone_size: .; j_call: TRBJ2-1; cdr3_aa: CSVGLAGASEYNEQFF; cdr3_nt: TGCAGCGTCGGGCTAGCGGGAGCCTCCGAATACAATGAGCAGTTCTTC
v_call: TRBV10-3; d_call: TRBD2; clone_size: few; j_call: TRBJ2-3; cdr3_aa: CAIGREEGTDTQYF; cdr3_nt: TGTGCCATCGGTCGGGAGGAGGGGACAGATACGCAGTATTTT
v_call: TRBV15; d_call: .; clone_size: few; j_call: TRBJ2-7; cdr3_aa: CCRRVMYEQYF; cdr3_nt: TGTTGCAGGAGGGTTATGTACGAGCAGTACTTC
v_call: TRBV27; d_call: TRBD2; clone_size: few; j_call: TRBJ2-3; cdr3_aa: CASSLYGTSGGVDTQYF; cdr3_nt: TGTGCCAGCAGTTTATACGGGACTAGCGGGGGCGTTGATACGCAGTATTTT